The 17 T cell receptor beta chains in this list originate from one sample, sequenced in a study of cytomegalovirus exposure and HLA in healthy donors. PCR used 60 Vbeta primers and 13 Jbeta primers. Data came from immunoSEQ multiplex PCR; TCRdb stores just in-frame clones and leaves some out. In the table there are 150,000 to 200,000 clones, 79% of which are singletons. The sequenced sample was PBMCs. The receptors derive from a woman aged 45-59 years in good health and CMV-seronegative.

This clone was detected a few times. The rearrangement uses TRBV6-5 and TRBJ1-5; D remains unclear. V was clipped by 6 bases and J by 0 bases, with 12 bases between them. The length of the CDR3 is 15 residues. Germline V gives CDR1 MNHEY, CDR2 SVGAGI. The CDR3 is CASSPQALSNQPQHF. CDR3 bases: TGTGCCAGCAGCCCCCAGGCTCTTAGCAATCAGCCCCAGCATTTT.

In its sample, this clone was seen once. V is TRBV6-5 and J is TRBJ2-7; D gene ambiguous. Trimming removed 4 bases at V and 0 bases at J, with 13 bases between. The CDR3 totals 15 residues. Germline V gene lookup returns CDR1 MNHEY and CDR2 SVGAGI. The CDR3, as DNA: TGTGCCAGCAGTTCCTTTGGCGGTAGCTCCTACGAGCAGTACTTC. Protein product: CASSSFGGSSYEQYF.

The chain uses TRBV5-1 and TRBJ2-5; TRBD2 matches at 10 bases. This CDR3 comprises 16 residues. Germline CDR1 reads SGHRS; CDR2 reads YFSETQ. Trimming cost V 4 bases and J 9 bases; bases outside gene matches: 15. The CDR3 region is CASSGLIGTSDRSQYF. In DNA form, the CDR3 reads TGCGCCAGCAGCGGCCTCATCGGGACTAGCGATAGGTCCCAGTACTTC.

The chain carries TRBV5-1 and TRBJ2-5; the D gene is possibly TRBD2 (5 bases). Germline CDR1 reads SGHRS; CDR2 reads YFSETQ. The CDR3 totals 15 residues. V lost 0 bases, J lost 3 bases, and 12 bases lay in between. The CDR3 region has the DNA TGCGCCAGCAGCTTGGCCGATTCCGGGAAAGAGACCCAGTACTTC. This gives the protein CASSLADSGKETQYF.

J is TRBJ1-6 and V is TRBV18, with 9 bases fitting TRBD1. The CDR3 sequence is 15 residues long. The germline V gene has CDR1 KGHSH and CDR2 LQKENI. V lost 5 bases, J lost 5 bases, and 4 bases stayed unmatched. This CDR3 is CASSTGQGNNSPLHF. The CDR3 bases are TGTGCCAGCTCAACCGGACAGGGGAATAATTCACCCCTCCACTTT. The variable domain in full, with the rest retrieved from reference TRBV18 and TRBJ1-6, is NAGVMQNPRHLVRRRGQEARLRCSPMKGHSHVYWYRQLPEEGLKFMVYLQKENIIDESGMPKERFSAEFPKEGPSILRIQQVVRGDSAAYFCASSTGQGNNSPLHFGNGTRLTVT.

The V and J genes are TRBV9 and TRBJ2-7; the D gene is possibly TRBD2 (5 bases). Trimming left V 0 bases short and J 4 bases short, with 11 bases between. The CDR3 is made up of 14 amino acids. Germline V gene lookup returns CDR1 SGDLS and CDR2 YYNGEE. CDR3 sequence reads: CASSVEAGTYEQYF. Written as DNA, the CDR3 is TGTGCCAGCAGCGTAGAGGCGGGTACGTACGAGCAGTACTTC. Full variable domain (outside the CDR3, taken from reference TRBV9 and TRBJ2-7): DSGVTQTPKHLITATGQRVTLRCSPRSGDLSVYWYQQSLDQGLQFLIQYYNGEERAKGNILERFSAQQFPDLHSELNLSSLELGDSALYFCASSVEAGTYEQYFGPGTRLTVT.

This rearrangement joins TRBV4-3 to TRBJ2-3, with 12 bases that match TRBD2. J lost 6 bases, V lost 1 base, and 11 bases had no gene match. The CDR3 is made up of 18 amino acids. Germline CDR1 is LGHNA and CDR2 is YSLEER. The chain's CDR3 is CASSQALAGGARVDTQYF. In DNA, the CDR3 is TGCGCCAGCAGCCAAGCCCTAGCGGGGGGGGCCCGGGTCGATACGCAGTATTTT.

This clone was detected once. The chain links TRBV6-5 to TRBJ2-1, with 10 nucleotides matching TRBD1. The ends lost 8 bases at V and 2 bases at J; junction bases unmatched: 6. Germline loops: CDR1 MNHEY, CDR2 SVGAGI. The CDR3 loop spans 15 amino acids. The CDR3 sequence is CASSPTGGPYNEQFF. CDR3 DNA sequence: TGTGCCAGCTCCCCGACAGGGGGCCCCTACAATGAGCAGTTCTTC.

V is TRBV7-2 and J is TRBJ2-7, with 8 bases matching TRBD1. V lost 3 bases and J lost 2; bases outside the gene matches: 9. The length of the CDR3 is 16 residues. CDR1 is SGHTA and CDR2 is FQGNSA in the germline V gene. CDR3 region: CASSFRVGRGPYEQYF. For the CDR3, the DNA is TGTGCCAGCAGCTTCCGGGTAGGCAGGGGGCCCTACGAGCAGTACTTC.

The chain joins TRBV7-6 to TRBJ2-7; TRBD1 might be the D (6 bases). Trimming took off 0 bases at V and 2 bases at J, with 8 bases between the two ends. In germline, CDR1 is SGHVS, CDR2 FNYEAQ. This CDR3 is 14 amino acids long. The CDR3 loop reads CASSLAGQTYEQYF. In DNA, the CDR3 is TGTGCCAGCAGCTTAGCCGGACAGACCTACGAGCAGTACTTC. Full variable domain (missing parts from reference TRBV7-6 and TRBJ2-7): GAGVSQSPRYKVTKRGQDVALRCDPISGHVSLYWYRQALGQGPEFLTYFNYEAQQDKSGLPNDRFSAERPEGSISTLTIQRTEQRDSAMYRCASSLAGQTYEQYFGPGTRLTVT.

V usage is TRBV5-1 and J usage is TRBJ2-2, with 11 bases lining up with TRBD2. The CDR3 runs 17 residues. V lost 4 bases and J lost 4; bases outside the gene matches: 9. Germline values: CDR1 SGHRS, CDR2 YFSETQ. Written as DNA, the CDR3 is TGCGCCAGCAGCGACGGGAGGCTAGCGGGAGGCACCGGGGAGCTGTTTTTT. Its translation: CASSDGRLAGGTGELFF. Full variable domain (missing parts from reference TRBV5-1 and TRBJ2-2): KAGVTQTPRYLIKTRGQQVTLSCSPISGHRSVSWYQQTPGQGLQFLFEYFSETQRNKGNFPGRFSGRQFSNSRSEMNVSTLELGDSALYLCASSDGRLAGGTGELFFGEGSRLTVL.

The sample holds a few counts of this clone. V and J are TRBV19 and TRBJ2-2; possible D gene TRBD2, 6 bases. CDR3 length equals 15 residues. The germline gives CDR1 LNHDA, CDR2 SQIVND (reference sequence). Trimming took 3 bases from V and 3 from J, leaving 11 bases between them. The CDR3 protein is CASSIGGVDTGELFF. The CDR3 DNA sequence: TGTGCCAGTAGTATCGGAGGGGTAGACACCGGGGAGCTGTTTTTT. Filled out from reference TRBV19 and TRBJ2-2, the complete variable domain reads DGGITQSPKYLFRKEGQNVTLSCEQNLNHDAMYWYRQDPGQGLRLIYYSQIVNDFQKGDIAEGYSVSREKKESFPLTVTSAQKNPTAFYLCASSIGGVDTGELFFGEGSRLTVL.

The CDR3: CASSLRQDGVYGYTF. The CDR3 DNA sequence: TGCGCCAGCAGCTTGCGACAGGATGGGGTCTATGGCTACACCTTC. V and J are TRBV5-1 and TRBJ1-2, with TRBD1 as a possible D gene (6 bases). CDR1 and CDR2 (germline): SGHRS, YFSETQ. Trimming took 1 base from V and 4 from J, leaving 14 bases between them. The CDR3 has 15 residues.

CDR3 sequence (DNA): TGTGCCTGGGGGGGACAGGGGGGAAAACTGTTTTTT. As protein: CAWGGQGGKLFF. This chain connects TRBV30 to TRBJ1-4; 11 nucleotides match TRBD1. Trimming removed 5 bases from V and 10 bases from J; junction bases left unmatched: 3. The germline gives CDR1 GTSNPN, CDR2 SVGIG (reference sequence). The CDR3 is made up of 12 amino acids.

CDR3 region: CASSGHEGGRNEQFF. CDR3 coding DNA: TGTGCCAGCAGCGGCCATGAGGGAGGGCGGAATGAGCAGTTCTTC. This chain uses TRBV28 with TRBJ2-1; TRBD2 matches at 7 bases. CDR3 size: 15 residues. Looked up from germline, CDR1 is MDHEN and CDR2 is SYDVKM. V shed 6 bases and J 7 bases; nucleotides not matched to a gene: 12.

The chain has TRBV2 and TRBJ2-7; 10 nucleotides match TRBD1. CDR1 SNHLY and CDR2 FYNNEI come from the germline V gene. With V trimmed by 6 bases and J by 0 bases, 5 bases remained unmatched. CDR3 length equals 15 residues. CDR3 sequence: CASRTGGTSSYEQYF. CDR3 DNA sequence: TGTGCCAGCAGGACAGGGGGCACGAGCTCCTACGAGCAGTACTTC.

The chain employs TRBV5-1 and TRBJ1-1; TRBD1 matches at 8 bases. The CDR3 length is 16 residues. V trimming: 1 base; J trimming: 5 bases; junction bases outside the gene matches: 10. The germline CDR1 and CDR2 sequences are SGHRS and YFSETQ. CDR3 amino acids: CASSLSQGARKTEAFF. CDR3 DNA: TGCGCCAGCAGCTTGAGTCAGGGGGCGAGGAAGACTGAAGCTTTCTTT.